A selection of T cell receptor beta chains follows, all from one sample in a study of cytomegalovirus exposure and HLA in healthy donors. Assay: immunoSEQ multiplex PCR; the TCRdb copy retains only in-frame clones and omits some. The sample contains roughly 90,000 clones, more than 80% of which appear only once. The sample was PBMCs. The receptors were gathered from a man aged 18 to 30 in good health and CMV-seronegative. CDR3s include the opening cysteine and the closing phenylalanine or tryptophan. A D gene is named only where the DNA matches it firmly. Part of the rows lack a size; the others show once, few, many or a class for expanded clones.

CASCRDRGFNGELFF	TGTGCCAGCTGCCGGGACAGGGGATTTAACGGGGAGCTGTTTTTT	TRBJ2-2	-	TRBV2	TRBD1
CAITIGQGNTEAFF	TGTGCCATCACTATCGGACAGGGGAACACTGAAGCTTTCTTT	TRBJ1-1	-	TRBV10-3	TRBD1
CASSYQWNTEAFF	TGTGCCAGCAGTTACCAGTGGAACACTGAAGCTTTCTTT	TRBJ1-1	-	TRBV6-5	-
CASSPSWGGSRTALNYGYTF	TGTGCCAGCAGCCCTTCATGGGGGGGATCTCGTACAGCGCTTAACTATGGCTACACCTTC	TRBJ1-2	few	TRBV9	-
CASSPKTGSGANVLTF	TGTGCCAGCAGTCCCAAGACAGGGTCTGGGGCCAACGTCCTGACTTTC	TRBJ2-6	-	TRBV27	TRBD1
CAISDRLAQLFF	TGTGCCATCAGTGACCGACTCGCCCAACTGTTTTTT	TRBJ1-4	-	TRBV10-3	-
CASSGGQFTGELFF	TGTGCCAGCAGTGGGGGACAGTTCACCGGGGAGCTGTTTTTT	TRBJ2-2	-	TRBV28	TRBD1
CASSQVGGSSYNEQFF	TGCGCCAGCAGCCAAGTTGGAGGGAGCTCCTACAATGAGCAGTTCTTC	TRBJ2-1	-	TRBV4-1	-
CASSRQGLAGGSSTDTQYF	TGTGCCAGCAGCCGGCAAGGACTAGCGGGAGGATCTAGCACAGATACGCAGTATTTT	TRBJ2-3	-	TRBV4-2	TRBD2
CASSDAGTGANVLTF	TGTGCCAGTAGTGATGCGGGGACTGGGGCCAACGTCCTGACTTTC	TRBJ2-6	-	TRBV19	-
CASSPGTSGSNEQFF	TGTGCCAGCAGCCCGGGGACTAGCGGGAGCAATGAGCAGTTCTTC	TRBJ2-1	once	TRBV9	TRBD2
CASSQGSLGGPYEQYF	TGTGCCAGCAGCCAAGGTTCCCTAGGGGGACCCTACGAGCAGTACTTC	TRBJ2-7	-	TRBV14	-
CASSLRRQGNEQFF	TGTGCCAGCAGCCTACGCAGACAGGGTAATGAGCAGTTCTTC	TRBJ2-1	-	TRBV7-9	TRBD1
CASSDLSVRDGYGYTF	TGCGCCAGCAGCGATTTAAGTGTGCGGGACGGCTATGGCTACACCTTC	TRBJ1-2	-	TRBV4-1	-
CASSMDRVANQPQHF	TGTGCCAGCTCGATGGACAGGGTGGCAAATCAGCCCCAGCATTTT	TRBJ1-5	-	TRBV18	TRBD1
CASSSQGITQYF	TGTGCCAGCAGCTCCCAGGGTATAACGCAGTATTTT	TRBJ2-3	-	TRBV7-2	-
CASSSWDRGRKTVDAFF	TGTGCCAGCAGCTCATGGGACAGGGGACGCAAAACCGTGGATGCTTTCTTT	TRBJ1-1	-	TRBV7-8	TRBD1
CAWSRGQSPGPQHF	TGTGCCTGGAGCAGGGGGCAATCTCCCGGGCCCCAGCATTTT	TRBJ1-5	-	TRBV30	TRBD1
CASSQDTGTVSEKLFF	TGTGCCAGCAGCCAGGACACCGGGACAGTGTCTGAAAAACTGTTTTTT	TRBJ1-4	-	TRBV14	TRBD1
CATEQRNTDTQYF	TGTGCCACTGAACAGCGGAACACAGATACGCAGTATTTT	TRBJ2-3	-	TRBV19	-
CASSRAETGLTGELFF	TGCGCCAGCAGCCGAGCAGAGACAGGGCTCACCGGGGAGCTGTTTTTT	TRBJ2-2	-	TRBV5-1	TRBD1
CASSGDRGLQTQYF	TGTGCCAGCTCCGGCGACAGGGGGCTACAGACCCAGTACTTC	TRBJ2-5	-	TRBV18	TRBD1
CASSLGGGVYEQYF	TGTGCCAGCAGCTTAGGAGGGGGGGTGTACGAGCAGTACTTC	TRBJ2-7	-	TRBV7-6	-
CASSFLEGAGELFF	TGCGCCAGCAGCTTTTTGGAAGGAGCCGGGGAGCTGTTTTTT	TRBJ2-2	-	TRBV5-1	-
CASSLVIARGQYF	TGTGCCAGCAGCTTAGTGATAGCTCGAGGGCAGTACTTC	TRBJ2-7	-	TRBV7-2	-
CASSSGARYEQYF	TGTGCCAGCAGTAGCGGGGCCCGCTACGAGCAGTACTTC	TRBJ2-7	-	TRBV2	TRBD2
CASSPREAQPQHF	TGTGCCAGCAGTCCGCGAGAGGCTCAGCCCCAGCATTTT	TRBJ1-5	once	TRBV2	-